Following are 11 T cell receptor beta chains from one sample sequenced in a study of regulatory T cells in long-lasting Graves disease. Libraries of TCR beta came from iRepertoire HTBI primers plus Arm-PCR of CDR3 regions. MiXCR, run by TCRdb on the multiplex PCR reads, gives a single entry per CDR3 protein. The data contain 300,000 to 400,000 distinct CDR3 sequences, about a sixth of them singletons. Described time point: newly diagnosed GD, antithyroid drugs for less than 3 months. The TCR library used RNA extracted from PBMCs. Separately, the same data were catalogued under a study of T cells in Graves' hyperthyroidism and ophthalmopathy.

The sample consisted of peripheral blood mononuclear cells (PBMCs), taken at new diagnosis, from a patient treated with antithyroid drugs. The source of these receptors is a man aged 40-55 years with Graves disease.

This clonotype occurred a few times. With a far larger clone one base away, a read error is the likely cause. The genes are TRBV2 and TRBJ1-1; 7 nucleotides match TRBD1. The CDR3 is made up of 15 amino acids. Per germline, CDR1 SNHLY and CDR2 FYNNEI. The CDR3: CASSSHRGANAEAFF. CDR3 sequence (DNA): TGTGCCAGCAGTTCCCACAGGGGAGCGAACGCTGAAGCTTTCTTT. Together with reference TRBV2 and TRBJ1-1, the CDR3 gives the full variable domain: EPEVTQTPSHQVTQMGQEVILRCVPISNHLYFYWYRQILGQKVEFLVSFYNNEISEKSEIFDDQFSVERPDGSNFTLKIRSTKLEDSAMYFCASSSHRGANAEAFFGQGTRLTVV.

This clonotype was picked up a small number of times. The gene calls are TRBV14 and TRBJ2-1, with D unclear. The CDR3 covers 15 residues. V lost 3 bases, J lost 0 bases, and 9 bases lay in between. CDR1 is SGHDN and CDR2 is FVKESK in the germline V gene. The CDR3 DNA sequence: TGTGCCAGCAGCCAGACTGTGACCTCCTACAATGAGCAGTTCTTC. Translation: CASSQTVTSYNEQFF.

V gene TRBV28 combines with J gene TRBJ1-1, with D tentatively TRBD1 (6 bases). Per the germline V gene, CDR1 is MDHEN and CDR2 is SYDVKM. The CDR3 length is 15 residues. V shed 6 bases and J shed 2 bases, with 16 bases lying between them. Here the CDR3 DNA reads TGTGCCAGCAGCTTAGTGGCAGGGGTTAACACTGAAGCTTTCTTT. Its translation is CASSLVAGVNTEAFF.

This clonotype was counted between two and nine times. This rearrangement joins TRBV5-1 to TRBJ2-3; 12 bases fit TRBD2. The V gene end was trimmed by 6 bases and the J gene end by 8 bases; junction bases not matched to a gene: 13. Germline CDR1 is SGHRS and CDR2 is YFSETQ. This CDR3 region has 16 residues. The CDR3 DNA reads as TGCGCCAGCACGGCCCAGACTAGCGGGGGAACTGGTACGCAGTATTTT. Amino acids: CASTAQTSGGTGTQYF.

The J gene is TRBJ2-1, the V gene TRBV4-2, with a tentative D call TRBD2 (6 bases). Trimming stripped 0 bases from V and 0 bases from J, with 12 bases between. In germline, CDR1 is LGHNA, CDR2 YNFKEQ. CDR3 length: 17 amino acids. The CDR3 sequence is CASSQEPAGSSYNEQFF. DNA for the CDR3: TGTGCCAGCAGCCAAGAACCGGCGGGGAGCTCCTACAATGAGCAGTTCTTC.

Notes on this clonotype: The junction shows a germline mismatch at one end, possibly a read error. The chain employs TRBV7-7 and TRBJ1-1; a weak D match, TRBD1 (5 bases). Germline loops: CDR1 SSHAT, CDR2 FNYEAQ (reference sequence). The CDR3 has 13 residues. CDR3 loop: CASSPGRFSEAFF. CDR3 coding DNA: TGTGCTAGCAGTCCAGGGAGGTTCTCTGAAGCTTTCTTT.

The V gene is TRBV7-9, the J gene TRBJ1-5; weak D call: TRBD1 (6 bases). CDR1 is SEHNR, CDR2 FQNEAQ, per germline (reference sequence). The V end lost 5 bases, the J end lost 7 bases, and 18 bases lay between the germline ends. The CDR3 runs to 15 residues. CDR3 nucleotide sequence: TGTGCCAGCAGCCCCTTAGGGGGGGCGGTCCAGCCCCAGCATTTT. As protein: CASSPLGGAVQPQHF.

At least ten counts were recorded for this clonotype. The rearrangement links TRBV2 to TRBJ1-6, with D perhaps TRBD1 (6 bases). The CDR3 consists of 15 residues. Germline V lookup: CDR1 SNHLY, CDR2 FYNNEI. The germline V and J ends were trimmed by 5 bases and 1 base, with 9 bases remaining between them. CDR3 region: CASSLTGSYNSPLHF. DNA of the CDR3: TGTGCCAGCAGTCTTACAGGGTCCTATAATTCACCCCTCCACTTT.

This clonotype came up many times. The genes are TRBV7-2 and TRBJ2-7, with 11 bases aligning to TRBD2. Looked up from germline, CDR1 is SGHTA and CDR2 is FQGNSA. V gave up 2 bases and J gave up 3 bases; unmatched junction bases: 6. The CDR3 contains 16 residues. CDR3 DNA sequence: TGTGCCAGCAGCTTACGACTAGCGGGGCGTCTCTACGAGCAGTACTTC. Its protein is CASSLRLAGRLYEQYF.

This clonotype has ten or more counts. CDR3 protein: CASSPPSTYNEQFF. In DNA, the CDR3 is TGTGCCAGCTCACCACCGTCGACCTACAATGAGCAGTTCTTC. The chain uses TRBV18 and TRBJ2-1; D is unresolved. The V end lost 0 bases, the J end lost 2 bases, and 5 bases lay between the germline ends. Germline-derived CDR1 and CDR2 are KGHSH and LQKENI. The CDR3 runs to 14 residues. The full variable domain, with the rest looked up from reference TRBV18 and TRBJ2-1, is NAGVMQNPRHLVRRRGQEARLRCSPMKGHSHVYWYRQLPEEGLKFMVYLQKENIIDESGMPKERFSAEFPKEGPSILRIQQVVRGDSAAYFCASSPPSTYNEQFFGPGTRLTVL.

Many counts were recorded for this clonotype. This chain links TRBV28 with TRBJ2-7; 8 bases are a match to TRBD1. Trimming cost V 8 bases and J 6 bases; bases outside gene matches: 12. The length of the CDR3 is 14 residues. The germline V gene encodes CDR1 MDHEN and CDR2 SYDVKM. The DNA for the CDR3 is TGTGCCAGCGGGGCAGGGGGCGCTTTCTCCGAGCAGTACTTC. It is translated as CASGAGGAFSEQYF.